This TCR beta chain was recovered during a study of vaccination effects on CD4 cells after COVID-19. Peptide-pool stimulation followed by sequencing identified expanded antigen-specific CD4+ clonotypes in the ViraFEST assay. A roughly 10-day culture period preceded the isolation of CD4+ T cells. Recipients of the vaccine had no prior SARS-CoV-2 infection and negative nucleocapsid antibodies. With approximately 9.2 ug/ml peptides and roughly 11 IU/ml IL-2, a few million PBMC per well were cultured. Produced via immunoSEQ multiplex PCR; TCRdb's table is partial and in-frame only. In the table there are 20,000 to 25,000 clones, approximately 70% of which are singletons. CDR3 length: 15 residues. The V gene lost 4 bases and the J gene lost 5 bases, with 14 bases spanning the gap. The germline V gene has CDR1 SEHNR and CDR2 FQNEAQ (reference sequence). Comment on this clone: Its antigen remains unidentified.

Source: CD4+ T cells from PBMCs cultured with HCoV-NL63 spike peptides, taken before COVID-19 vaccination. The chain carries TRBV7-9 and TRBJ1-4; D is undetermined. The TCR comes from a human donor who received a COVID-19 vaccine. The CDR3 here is CASSSWVGDNEKLFF. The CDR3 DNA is TGTGCCAGCAGCTCATGGGTGGGAGACAATGAAAAACTGTTTTTT.